This is a list of T cell receptor beta chains from one sample in a study of T cell repertoires in cytomegalovirus infection. Each CDR3 protein is one row after TCRdb ran MiXCR on the reads. The table includes fewer than 1,000,000 distinct CDR3 sequences, around 31% detected once. No antigen is known for these receptors. The sample here was cultured CD8+ T cells from PBMCs, taken from culture after CMV antigen stimulation. The receptors here all came from a human donor in good health (CMV status not recorded). Some clones in this sample may be carry-over from other donors' samples. Both conserved end residues are part of each CDR3. D genes are given only for firm matches. Expanded clones get a size class; other rows say once, few or many, or leave the size out.

>TRBD2|14|TRBV11-2|-|TRBJ2-1
TGTGCCAGCAGCCCGAATAGCGGGGGATATGAGCAGTTCTTC
CASSPNSGGYEQFF
>TRBD2|16|TRBV6-2/TRBV6-3|many|TRBJ2-1
TGTGCCAGCAGTCGGACTAGCGGGTACAAATTCAATGAGCAGTTCTTC
CASSRTSGYKFNEQFF
>-|15|TRBV5-5|-|TRBJ2-5
TGTGCCAGCAGCTTGGAAGGGAGGAGGGGAGAGACCCAGTACTTC
CASSLEGRRGETQYF
>-|14|TRBV27|-|TRBJ2-1
TGTGCCGCCAAGGGGCAGGGTCCCTACAGTGAGCAGTTCTTC
CAAKGQGPYSEQFF
>TRBD1|14|TRBV12-3/TRBV12-4|-|TRBJ2-7
TGTGCCAGCAGTTTTACAGGGGGCTACTACGAGCAGTACTTC
CASSFTGGYYEQYF
>-|15|TRBV12-3/TRBV12-4|-|TRBJ1-5
TGTGCCAGCAGTCCTACGGCATATAGCAATCAGCCCCAGCATTTT
CASSPTAYSNQPQHF
>-|16|TRBV7-6|many|TRBJ2-2
TGTGCCAGCAGCCCCGAGGGTGGGGCGCAAACCGGGGAGCTGTTTTTT
CASSPEGGAQTGELFF
>-|14|TRBV27|-|TRBJ2-1
TGTGCCGCCAAACCTCGCGCGGACTACAATGAGCAGTTCTTC
CAAKPRADYNEQFF
>TRBD1|14|TRBV7-6|-|TRBJ2-7
TGTGCCAGCAGCTTAACAGGGGAAGTGTACGAGCAGTACTTC
CASSLTGEVYEQYF
>-|15|TRBV27|-|TRBJ2-2
TGTGCCAGCAGTAGACTAGAGACGAACACCGGGGAGCTGTTTTTT
CASSRLETNTGELFF
>-|13|TRBV20-1|-|TRBJ2-1
TGCAGTGCTAGAGATGTCTCAGGGACGGAGCAGTTCTTC
CSARDVSGTEQFF